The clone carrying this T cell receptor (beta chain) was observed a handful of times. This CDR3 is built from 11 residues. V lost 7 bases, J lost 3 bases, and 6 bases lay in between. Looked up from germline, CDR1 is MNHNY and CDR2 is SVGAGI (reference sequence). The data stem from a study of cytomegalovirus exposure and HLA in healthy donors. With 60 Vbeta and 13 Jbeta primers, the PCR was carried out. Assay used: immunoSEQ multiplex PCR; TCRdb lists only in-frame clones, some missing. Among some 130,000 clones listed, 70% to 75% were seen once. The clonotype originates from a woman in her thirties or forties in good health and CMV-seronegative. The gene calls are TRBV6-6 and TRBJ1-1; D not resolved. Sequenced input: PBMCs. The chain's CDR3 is CASTTDTEAFF. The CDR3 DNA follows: TGTGCCAGCACCACGGACACTGAAGCTTTCTTT.